This T cell receptor (beta chain) was sequenced in a study of response to subunit inactivated influenza vaccine. Points from the study as a whole: Authors proposed each seasonal influenza vaccination draws in few new T cells.

As concerns this clonotype: Its specificity is unknown.

TCRdb re-analysed the RT-PCR reads in MiXCR, keeping a single row per CDR3 protein. The sample lists hundreds of thousands of distinct CDR3 sequences, around 14% occurring once. Trimming left V 6 bases short and J 2 bases short, with 14 bases between. The CDR3 is made up of 15 amino acids. The chain uses TRBV23-1 and TRBJ2-1; D is unresolved. TRBV23-1 is placed among ORFs of uncertain function. The sequencing used PBMCs from blood, collected approximately 13 days after vaccination. This TCR derives from a man aged 50-60 years who received an inactivated influenza vaccine. Written as DNA, the CDR3 is TGCGCCAGCAGCCCGCTCGTCGAGACCTACAATGAGCAGTTCTTC. Its translation is CASSPLVETYNEQFF.